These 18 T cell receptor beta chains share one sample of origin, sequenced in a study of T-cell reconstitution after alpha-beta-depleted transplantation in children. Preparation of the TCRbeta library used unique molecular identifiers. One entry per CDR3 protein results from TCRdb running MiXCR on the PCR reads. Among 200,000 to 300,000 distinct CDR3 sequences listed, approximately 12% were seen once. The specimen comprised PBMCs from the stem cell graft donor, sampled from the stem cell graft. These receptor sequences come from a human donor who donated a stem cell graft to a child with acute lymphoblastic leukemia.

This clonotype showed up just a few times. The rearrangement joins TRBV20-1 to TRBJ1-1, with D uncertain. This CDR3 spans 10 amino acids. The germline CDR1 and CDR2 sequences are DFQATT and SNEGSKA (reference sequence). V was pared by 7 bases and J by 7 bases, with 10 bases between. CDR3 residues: CSDKTVEAFF. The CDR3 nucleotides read TGCAGTGATAAGACGGTTGAAGCTTTCTTT.

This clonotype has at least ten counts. In DNA, the CDR3 is TGTGCCAATCCGGACGGGAAAGGTGAGCAGTTCTTC. Residues: CANPDGKGEQFF. The chain couples TRBV5-4 to TRBJ2-1; weak D call: TRBD2 (5 bases). Trimming took 9 bases from V and 9 from J, leaving 16 bases between them. The CDR3 covers 12 residues. In germline, CDR1 is SGHNT, CDR2 YYREEE (reference sequence).

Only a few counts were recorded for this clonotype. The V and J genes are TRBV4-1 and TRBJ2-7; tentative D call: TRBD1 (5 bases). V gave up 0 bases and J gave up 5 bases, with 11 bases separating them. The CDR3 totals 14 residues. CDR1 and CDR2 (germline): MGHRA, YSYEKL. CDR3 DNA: TGCGCCAGCAGCCAAGAGCAGGGTTTCCACGAGCAGTACTTC. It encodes CASSQEQGFHEQYF.

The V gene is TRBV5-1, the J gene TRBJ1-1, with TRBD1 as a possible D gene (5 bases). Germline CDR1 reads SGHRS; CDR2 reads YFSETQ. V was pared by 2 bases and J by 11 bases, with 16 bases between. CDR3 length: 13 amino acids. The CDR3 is CASSFGVVRDAFF. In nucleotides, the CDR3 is TGCGCCAGCAGCTTCGGGGTGGTTCGGGACGCTTTCTTT.

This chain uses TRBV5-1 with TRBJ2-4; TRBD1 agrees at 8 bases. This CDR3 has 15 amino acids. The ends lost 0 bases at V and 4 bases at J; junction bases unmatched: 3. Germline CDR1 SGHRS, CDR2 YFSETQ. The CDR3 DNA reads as TGCGCCAGCAGCTTGGACCAGGGGGCTAAAAACATTCAGTACTTC. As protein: CASSLDQGAKNIQYF. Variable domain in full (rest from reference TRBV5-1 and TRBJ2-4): KAGVTQTPRYLIKTRGQQVTLSCSPISGHRSVSWYQQTPGQGLQFLFEYFSETQRNKGNFPGRFSGRQFSNSRSEMNVSTLELGDSALYLCASSLDQGAKNIQYFGAGTRLSVL.

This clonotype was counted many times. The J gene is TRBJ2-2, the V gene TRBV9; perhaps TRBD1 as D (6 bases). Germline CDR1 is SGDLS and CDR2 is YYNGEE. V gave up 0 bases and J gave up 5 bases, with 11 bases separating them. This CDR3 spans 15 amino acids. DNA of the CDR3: TGTGCCAGCAGCGTAGCTACCACAGGGACCGGGGAGCTGTTTTTT. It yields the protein CASSVATTGTGELFF.

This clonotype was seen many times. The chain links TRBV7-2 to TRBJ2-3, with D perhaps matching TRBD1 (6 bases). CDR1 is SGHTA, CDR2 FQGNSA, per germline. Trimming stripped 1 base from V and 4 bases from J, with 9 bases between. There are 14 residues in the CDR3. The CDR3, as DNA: TGTGCCAGCAGCTTAGTTGGGGGCCCAGATACGCAGTATTTT. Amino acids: CASSLVGGPDTQYF.

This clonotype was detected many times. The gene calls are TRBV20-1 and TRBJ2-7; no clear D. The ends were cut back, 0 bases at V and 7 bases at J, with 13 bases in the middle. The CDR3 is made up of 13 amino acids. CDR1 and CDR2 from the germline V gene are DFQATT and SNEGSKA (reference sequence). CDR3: CSARDRRYGEQYF. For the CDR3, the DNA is TGCAGTGCTAGAGATCGGCGGTACGGTGAGCAGTACTTC.

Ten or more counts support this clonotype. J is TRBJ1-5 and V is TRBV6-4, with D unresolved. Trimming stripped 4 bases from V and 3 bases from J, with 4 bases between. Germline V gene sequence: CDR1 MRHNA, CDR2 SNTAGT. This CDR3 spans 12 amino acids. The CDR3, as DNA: TGTGCCAGCAGTGTACTCAATCAGCCCCAGCATTTT. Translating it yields CASSVLNQPQHF.

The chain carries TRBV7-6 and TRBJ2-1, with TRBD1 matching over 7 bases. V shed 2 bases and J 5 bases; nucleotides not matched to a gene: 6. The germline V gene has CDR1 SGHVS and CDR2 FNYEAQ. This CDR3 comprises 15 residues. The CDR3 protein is CASSLSGGMHNEQFF. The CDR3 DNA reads TGTGCCAGCAGCTTATCAGGGGGTATGCACAATGAGCAGTTCTTC. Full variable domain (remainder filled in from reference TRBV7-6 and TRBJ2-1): GAGVSQSPRYKVTKRGQDVALRCDPISGHVSLYWYRQALGQGPEFLTYFNYEAQQDKSGLPNDRFSAERPEGSISTLTIQRTEQRDSAMYRCASSLSGGMHNEQFFGPGTRLTVL.

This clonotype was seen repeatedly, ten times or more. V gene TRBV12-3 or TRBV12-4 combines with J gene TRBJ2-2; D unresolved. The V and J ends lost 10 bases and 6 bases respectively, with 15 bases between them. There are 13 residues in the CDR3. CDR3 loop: CATKSIAPGELFF. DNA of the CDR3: TGTGCCACCAAGTCAATAGCTCCCGGGGAGCTGTTTTTT.

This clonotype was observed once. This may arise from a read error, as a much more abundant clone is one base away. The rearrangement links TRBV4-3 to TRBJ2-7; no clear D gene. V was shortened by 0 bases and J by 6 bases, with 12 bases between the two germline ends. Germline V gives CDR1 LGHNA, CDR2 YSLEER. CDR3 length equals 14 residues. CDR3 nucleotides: TGCGCCAGCAGCCAAGACATTAGCTGGGTCGAGCAGTACTTC. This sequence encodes CASSQDISWVEQYF.

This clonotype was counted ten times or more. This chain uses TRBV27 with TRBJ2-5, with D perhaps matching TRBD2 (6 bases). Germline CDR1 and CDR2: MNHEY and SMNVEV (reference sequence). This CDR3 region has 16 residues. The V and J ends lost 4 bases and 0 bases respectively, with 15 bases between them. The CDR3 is CASSSGLGLNQETQYF. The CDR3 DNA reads TGTGCCAGCAGTTCGGGACTGGGACTGAACCAAGAGACCCAGTACTTC.

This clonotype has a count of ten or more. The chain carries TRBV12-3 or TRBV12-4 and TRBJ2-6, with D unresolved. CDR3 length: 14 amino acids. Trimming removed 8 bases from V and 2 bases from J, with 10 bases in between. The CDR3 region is CASGTATGANVLTF. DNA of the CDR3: TGTGCCAGCGGAACAGCCACTGGGGCCAACGTCCTGACTTTC.

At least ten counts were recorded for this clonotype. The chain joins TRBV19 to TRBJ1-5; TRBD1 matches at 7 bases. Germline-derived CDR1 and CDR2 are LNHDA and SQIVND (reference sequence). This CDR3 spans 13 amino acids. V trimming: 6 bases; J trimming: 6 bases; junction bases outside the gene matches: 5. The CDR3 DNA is TGTGCCAGTAGGCATGACAGGGCTCAGCCCCAGCATTTT. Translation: CASRHDRAQPQHF.

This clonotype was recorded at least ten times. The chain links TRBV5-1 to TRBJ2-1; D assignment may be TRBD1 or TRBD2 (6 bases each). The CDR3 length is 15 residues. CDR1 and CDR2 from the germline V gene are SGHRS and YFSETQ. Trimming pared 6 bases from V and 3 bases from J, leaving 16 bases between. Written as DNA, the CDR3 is TGCGCCAGCAAGAGAGGGGGAGGAAGCTACAATGAGCAGTTCTTC. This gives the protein CASKRGGGSYNEQFF. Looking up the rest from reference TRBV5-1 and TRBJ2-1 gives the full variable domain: KAGVTQTPRYLIKTRGQQVTLSCSPISGHRSVSWYQQTPGQGLQFLFEYFSETQRNKGNFPGRFSGRQFSNSRSEMNVSTLELGDSALYLCASKRGGGSYNEQFFGPGTRLTVL.

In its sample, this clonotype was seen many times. This chain's CDR3 is CASSQVSVNSPLHF. CDR3 nucleotides: TGCGCCAGCAGCCAAGTGTCAGTAAATTCACCCCTCCACTTT. The chain is built from TRBV4-3 and TRBJ1-6; no reliable D call. The CDR3 sequence is 14 residues long. V lost 1 base, J lost 7 bases, and 8 bases lay in between. The germline gives CDR1 LGHNA, CDR2 YSLEER.

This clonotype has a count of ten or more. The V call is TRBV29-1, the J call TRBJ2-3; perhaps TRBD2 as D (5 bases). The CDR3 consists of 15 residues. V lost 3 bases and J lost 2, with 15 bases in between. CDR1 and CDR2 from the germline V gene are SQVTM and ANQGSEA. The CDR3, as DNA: TGCAGCGTTGATGGAGCGGAGACTTTCACAGATACGCAGTATTTT. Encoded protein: CSVDGAETFTDTQYF.